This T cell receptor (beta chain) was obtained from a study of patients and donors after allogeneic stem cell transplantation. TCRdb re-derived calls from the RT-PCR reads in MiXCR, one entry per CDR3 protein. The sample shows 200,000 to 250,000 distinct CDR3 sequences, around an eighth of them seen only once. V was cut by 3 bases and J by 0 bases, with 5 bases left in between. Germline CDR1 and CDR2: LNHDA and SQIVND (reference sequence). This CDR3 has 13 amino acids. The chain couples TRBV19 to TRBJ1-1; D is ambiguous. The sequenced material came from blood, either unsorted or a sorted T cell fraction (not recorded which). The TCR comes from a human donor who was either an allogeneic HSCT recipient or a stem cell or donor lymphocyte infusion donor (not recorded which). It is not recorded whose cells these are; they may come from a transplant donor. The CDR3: CASSILLNTEAFF. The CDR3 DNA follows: TGTGCCAGTAGTATCTTGCTGAACACTGAAGCTTTCTTT.